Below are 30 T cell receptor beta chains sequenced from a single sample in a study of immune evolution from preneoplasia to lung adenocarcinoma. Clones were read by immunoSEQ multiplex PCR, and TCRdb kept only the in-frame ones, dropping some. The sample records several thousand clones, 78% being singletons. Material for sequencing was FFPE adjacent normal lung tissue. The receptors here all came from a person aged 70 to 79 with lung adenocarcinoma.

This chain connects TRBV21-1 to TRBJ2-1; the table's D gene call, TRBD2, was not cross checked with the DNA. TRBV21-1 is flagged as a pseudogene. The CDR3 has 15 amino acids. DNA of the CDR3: TGTGCCAGCAGCAAAAATCGGGGACTAGCGGGACCGCAGTTCTTC. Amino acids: CASSKNRGLAGPQFF.

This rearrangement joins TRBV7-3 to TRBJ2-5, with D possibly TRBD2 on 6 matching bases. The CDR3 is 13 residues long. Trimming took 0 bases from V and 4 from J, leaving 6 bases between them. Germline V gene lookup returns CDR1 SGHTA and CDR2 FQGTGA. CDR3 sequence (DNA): TGTGCCAGCAGCTTAACCGGGGGAGAGACCCAGTACTTC. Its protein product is CASSLTGGETQYF.

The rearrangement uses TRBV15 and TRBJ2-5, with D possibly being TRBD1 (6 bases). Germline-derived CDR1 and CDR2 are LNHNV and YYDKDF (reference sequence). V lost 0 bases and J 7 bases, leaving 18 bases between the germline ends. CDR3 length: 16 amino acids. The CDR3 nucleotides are TGTGCCACCAGCAGAGATGATACAGGTCGAGGGGGGACCCAGTACTTC. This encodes CATSRDDTGRGGTQYF.

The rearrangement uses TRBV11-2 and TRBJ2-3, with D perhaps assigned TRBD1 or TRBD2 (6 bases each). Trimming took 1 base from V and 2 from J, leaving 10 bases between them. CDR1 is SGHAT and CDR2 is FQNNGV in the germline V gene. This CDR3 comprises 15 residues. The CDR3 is CASSLGGAFTDTQYF. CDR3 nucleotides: TGTGCCAGCAGCTTAGGGGGGGCATTCACAGATACGCAGTATTTT.

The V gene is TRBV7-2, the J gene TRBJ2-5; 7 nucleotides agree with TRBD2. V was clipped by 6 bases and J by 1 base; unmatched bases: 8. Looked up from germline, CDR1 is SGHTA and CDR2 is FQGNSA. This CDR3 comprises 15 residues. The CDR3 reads CASSKASGVQETQYF. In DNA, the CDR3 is TGTGCCAGCAGTAAGGCAAGCGGGGTCCAAGAGACCCAGTACTTC.

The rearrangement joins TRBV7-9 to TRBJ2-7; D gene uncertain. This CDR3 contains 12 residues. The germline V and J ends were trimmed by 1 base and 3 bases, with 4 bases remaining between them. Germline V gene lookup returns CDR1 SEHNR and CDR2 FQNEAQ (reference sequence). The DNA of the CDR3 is TGTGCCAGCAGCTTAGATGACTACGAGCAGTACTTC. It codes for CASSLDDYEQYF.

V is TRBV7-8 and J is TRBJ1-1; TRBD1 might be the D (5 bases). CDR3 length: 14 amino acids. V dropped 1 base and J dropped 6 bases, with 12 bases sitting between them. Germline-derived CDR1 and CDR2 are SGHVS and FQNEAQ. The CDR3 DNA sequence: TGTGCCAGCAGCTTAGGGGAGGGGCGGGCTGAAGCTTTCTTT. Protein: CASSLGEGRAEAFF.

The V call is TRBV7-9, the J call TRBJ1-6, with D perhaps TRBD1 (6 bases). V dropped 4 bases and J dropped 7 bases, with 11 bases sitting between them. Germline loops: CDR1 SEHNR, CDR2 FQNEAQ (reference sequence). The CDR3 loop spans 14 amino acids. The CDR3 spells CASSSITGNSPLHF. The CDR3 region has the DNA TGTGCCAGCAGCTCCATCACAGGGAATTCACCCCTCCACTTT. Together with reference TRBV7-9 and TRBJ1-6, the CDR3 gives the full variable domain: DTGVSQNPRHKITKRGQNVTFRCDPISEHNRLYWYRQTLGQGPEFLTYFQNEAQLEKSRLLSDRFSAERPKGSFSTLEIQRTEQGDSAMYLCASSSITGNSPLHFGNGTRLTVT.

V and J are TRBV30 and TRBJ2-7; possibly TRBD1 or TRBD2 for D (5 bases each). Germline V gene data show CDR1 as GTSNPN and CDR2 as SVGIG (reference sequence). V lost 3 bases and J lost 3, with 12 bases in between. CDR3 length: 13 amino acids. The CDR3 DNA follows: TGTGCCTGGAGGTCGTGGGGGAACTACGAGCAGTACTTC. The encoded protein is CAWRSWGNYEQYF.

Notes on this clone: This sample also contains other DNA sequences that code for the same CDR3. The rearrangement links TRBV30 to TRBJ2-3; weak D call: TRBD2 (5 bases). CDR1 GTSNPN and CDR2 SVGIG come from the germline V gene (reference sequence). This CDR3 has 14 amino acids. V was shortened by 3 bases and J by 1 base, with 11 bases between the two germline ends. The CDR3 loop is CAWSRTGGTDTQYF. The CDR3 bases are TGTGCCTGGAGCCGGACTGGGGGCACAGATACGCAGTATTTT.

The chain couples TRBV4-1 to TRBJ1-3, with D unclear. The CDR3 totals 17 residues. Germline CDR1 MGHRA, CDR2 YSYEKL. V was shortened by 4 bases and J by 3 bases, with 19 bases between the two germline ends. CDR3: CASSRISARDSGNTIYF. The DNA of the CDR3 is TGCGCCAGCAGCCGCATCTCTGCTAGAGATAGTGGAAACACCATATATTTT.

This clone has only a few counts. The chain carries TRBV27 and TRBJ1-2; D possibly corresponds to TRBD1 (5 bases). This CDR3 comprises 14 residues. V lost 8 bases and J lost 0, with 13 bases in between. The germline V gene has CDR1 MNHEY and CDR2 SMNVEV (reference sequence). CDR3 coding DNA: TGTGCCAGCCGTTATTCGGGGGCTAACTATGGCTACACCTTC. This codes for CASRYSGANYGYTF.

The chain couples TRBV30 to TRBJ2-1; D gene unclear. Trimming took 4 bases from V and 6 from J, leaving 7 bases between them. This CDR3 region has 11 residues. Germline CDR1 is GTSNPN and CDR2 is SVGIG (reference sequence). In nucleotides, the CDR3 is TGTGCCTGGATTCGTAGCAATGAGCAGTTCTTC. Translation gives CAWIRSNEQFF.

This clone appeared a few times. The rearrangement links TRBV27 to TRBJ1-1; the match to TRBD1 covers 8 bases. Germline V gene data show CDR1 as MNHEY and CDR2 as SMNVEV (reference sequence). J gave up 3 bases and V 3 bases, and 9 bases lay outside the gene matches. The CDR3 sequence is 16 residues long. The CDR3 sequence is CASSLLTGARDTEAFF. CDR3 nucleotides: TGTGCCAGCAGTTTGTTGACAGGGGCGAGGGACACTGAAGCTTTCTTT.

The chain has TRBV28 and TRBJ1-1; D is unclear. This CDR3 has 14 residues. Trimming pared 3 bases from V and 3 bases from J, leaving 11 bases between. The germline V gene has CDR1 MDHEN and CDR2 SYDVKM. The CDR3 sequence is CASSLQVVDTEAFF. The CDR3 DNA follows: TGTGCCAGCAGTTTGCAGGTCGTGGACACTGAAGCTTTCTTT.

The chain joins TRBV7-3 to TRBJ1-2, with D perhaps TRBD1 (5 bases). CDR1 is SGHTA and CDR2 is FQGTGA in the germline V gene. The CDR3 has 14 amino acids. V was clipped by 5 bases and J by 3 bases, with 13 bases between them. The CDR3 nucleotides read TGTGCCAGCAGCCCTGGCGAAGGGGACTATGGCTACACCTTC. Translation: CASSPGEGDYGYTF.

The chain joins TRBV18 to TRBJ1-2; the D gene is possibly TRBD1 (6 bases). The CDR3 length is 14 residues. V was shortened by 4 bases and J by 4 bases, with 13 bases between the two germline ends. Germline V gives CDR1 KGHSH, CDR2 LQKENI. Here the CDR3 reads CASSLGQSTYGYTF. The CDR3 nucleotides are TGTGCCAGCTCACTAGGACAGTCAACCTATGGCTACACCTTC. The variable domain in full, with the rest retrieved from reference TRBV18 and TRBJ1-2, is NAGVMQNPRHLVRRRGQEARLRCSPMKGHSHVYWYRQLPEEGLKFMVYLQKENIIDESGMPKERFSAEFPKEGPSILRIQQVVRGDSAAYFCASSLGQSTYGYTFGSGTRLTVV.

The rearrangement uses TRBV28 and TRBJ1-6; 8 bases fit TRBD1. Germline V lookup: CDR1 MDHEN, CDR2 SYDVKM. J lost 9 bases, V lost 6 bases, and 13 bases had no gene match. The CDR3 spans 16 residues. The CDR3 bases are TGTGCCAGCAGCCCAGGGGGCGAGACTTTCGCTTCACCCCTCCACTTT. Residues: CASSPGGETFASPLHF.

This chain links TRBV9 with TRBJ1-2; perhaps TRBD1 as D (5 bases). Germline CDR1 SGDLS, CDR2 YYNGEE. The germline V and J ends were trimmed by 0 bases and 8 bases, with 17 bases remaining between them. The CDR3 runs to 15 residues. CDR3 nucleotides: TGTGCCAGCAGCGTAGACGGCAGGGCCTTAGGGGGCTACACCTTC. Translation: CASSVDGRALGGYTF.

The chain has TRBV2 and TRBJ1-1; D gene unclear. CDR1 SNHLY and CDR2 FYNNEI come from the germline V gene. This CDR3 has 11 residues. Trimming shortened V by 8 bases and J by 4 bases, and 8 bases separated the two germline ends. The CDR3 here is CASGPITEAFF. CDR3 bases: TGTGCCAGCGGCCCGATCACTGAAGCTTTCTTT.

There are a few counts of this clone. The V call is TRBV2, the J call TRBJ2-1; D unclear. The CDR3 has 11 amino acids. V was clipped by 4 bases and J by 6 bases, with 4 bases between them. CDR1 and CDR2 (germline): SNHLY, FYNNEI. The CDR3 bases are TGTGCCAGCAGTGGGGTCAATGAGCAGTTCTTC. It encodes CASSGVNEQFF.

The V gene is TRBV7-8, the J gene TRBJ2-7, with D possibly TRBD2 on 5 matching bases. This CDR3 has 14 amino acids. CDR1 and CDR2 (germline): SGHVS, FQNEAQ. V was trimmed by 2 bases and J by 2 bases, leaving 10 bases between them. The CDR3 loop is CASSLMGRAYEQYF. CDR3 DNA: TGTGCCAGCAGCTTAATGGGGAGAGCCTACGAGCAGTACTTC.

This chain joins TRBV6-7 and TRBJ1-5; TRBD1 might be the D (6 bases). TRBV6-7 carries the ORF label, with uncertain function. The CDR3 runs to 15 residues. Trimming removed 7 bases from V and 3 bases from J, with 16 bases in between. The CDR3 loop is CASNRSRGDNQPQHF. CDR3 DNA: TGTGCCAGCAACAGGAGCAGGGGTGACAATCAGCCCCAGCATTTT.

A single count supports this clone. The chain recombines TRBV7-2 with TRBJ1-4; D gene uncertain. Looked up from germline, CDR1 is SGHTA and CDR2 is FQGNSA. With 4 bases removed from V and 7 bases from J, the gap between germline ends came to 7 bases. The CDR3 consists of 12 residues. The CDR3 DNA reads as TGTGCCAGCAGCTCAGTCGGTGAAAAACTGTTTTTT. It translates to CASSSVGEKLFF.

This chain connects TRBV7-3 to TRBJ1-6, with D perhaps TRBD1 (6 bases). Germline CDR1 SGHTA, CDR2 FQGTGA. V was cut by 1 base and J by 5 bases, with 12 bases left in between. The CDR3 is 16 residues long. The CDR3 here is CASSLIGGAHNSPLHF. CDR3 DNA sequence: TGTGCCAGCAGCTTAATTGGGGGCGCGCATAATTCACCCCTCCACTTT.

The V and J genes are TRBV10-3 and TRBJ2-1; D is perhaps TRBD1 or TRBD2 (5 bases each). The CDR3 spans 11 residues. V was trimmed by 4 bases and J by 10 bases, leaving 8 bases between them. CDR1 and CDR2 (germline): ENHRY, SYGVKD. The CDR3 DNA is TGTGCCATCAGTGGGGACGCCGAGCAGTTCTTC. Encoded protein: CAISGDAEQFF.

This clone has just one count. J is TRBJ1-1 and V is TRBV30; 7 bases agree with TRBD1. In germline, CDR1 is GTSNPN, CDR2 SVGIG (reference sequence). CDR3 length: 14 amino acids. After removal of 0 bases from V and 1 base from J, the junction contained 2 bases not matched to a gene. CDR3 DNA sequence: TGTGCCTGGAGTGTGGGACAGAGGAACACTGAAGCTTTCTTT. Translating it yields CAWSVGQRNTEAFF. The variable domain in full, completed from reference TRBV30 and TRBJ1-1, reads SQTIHQWPATLVQPVGSPLSLECTVEGTSNPNLYWYRQAAGRGLQLLFYSVGIGQISSEVPQNLSASRPQDRQFILSSKKLLLSDSGFYLCAWSVGQRNTEAFFGQGTRLTVV.

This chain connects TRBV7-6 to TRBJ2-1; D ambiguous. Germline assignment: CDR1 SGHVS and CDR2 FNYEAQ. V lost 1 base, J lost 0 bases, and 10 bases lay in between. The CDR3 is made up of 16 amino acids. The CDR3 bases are TGTGCCAGCAGCTTAGATCGGGTAAGCTCCTACAATGAGCAGTTCTTC. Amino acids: CASSLDRVSSYNEQFF. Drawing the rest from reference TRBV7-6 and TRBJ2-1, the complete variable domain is GAGVSQSPRYKVTKRGQDVALRCDPISGHVSLYWYRQALGQGPEFLTYFNYEAQQDKSGLPNDRFSAERPEGSISTLTIQRTEQRDSAMYRCASSLDRVSSYNEQFFGPGTRLTVL.

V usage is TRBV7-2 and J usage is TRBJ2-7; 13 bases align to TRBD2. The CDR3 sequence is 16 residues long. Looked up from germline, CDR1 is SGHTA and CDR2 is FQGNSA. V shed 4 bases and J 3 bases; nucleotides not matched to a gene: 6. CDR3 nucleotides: TGTGCCAGCAGCTCGGAAACTAGCGGGAGGGTCTACGAGCAGTACTTC. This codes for CASSSETSGRVYEQYF.

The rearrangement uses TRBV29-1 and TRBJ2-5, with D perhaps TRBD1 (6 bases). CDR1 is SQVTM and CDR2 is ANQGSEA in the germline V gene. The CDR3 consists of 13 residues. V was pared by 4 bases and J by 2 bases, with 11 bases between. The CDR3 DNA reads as TGCAGCGTTGTCCACAGGGTACAAGAGACCCAGTACTTC. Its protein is CSVVHRVQETQYF.